Listed below are T cell receptor beta chains from one sample, sequenced in a study of blood T cell repertoires in COVID-19. The repertoire was sequenced with immunoSEQ multiplex PCR; TCRdb's copy has only in-frame clones and lacks some. The sample yields 200,000 or so clones, 85% seen once. The sample was peripheral blood. The source is a man in his 60s with COVID-19, enrolled during active disease. Both conserved end residues are part of each CDR3. Each record gives: V gene, D gene, clone size, J gene, CDR3 protein. A D gene is named only where the DNA matches it firmly. Some rows mark clone size as missing; the rest say once, few, many or name a class of expanded clone.

>TRBV29-1|-|-|TRBJ2-7
CSVSRGSFDEQYF
>TRBV2|TRBD1|-|TRBJ2-2
CASFRQGEAGELFF
>TRBV28|TRBD1|-|TRBJ1-4
CASSVQGAVNEKLFF
>TRBV6-2/TRBV6-3|-|-|TRBJ1-2
CASSYRDMRGYTF
>TRBV5-1|-|-|TRBJ2-5
CASSSPSLGTQYF
>TRBV18|-|-|TRBJ1-1
CASSTTGYTEAFF
>TRBV9|TRBD1|-|TRBJ2-1
CASSVAAGGSYNEQFF
>TRBV6-1|TRBD1|-|TRBJ2-7
CASSEAGTGHEQYF
>TRBV7-3|TRBD2|-|TRBJ2-1
CASSSLGASGNNEQFF
>TRBV6-6|-|-|TRBJ1-2
CASSPLGGDYGYTF
>TRBV29-1|-|-|TRBJ2-1
CSVEGTGLAGAMNEQFF
>TRBV7-2|TRBD2|once|TRBJ2-1
CASLRLAGFRSSYNEQFF
>TRBV30|-|-|TRBJ1-1
CAWGDIRTTEAFF
>TRBV2|TRBD1|-|TRBJ1-2
CASCRTGVNYGYTF
>TRBV19|TRBD2|-|TRBJ2-1
CASTVSGRTYNEQFF
>TRBV5-1|-|-|TRBJ1-2
CASSQGVGYTF
>TRBV5-1|-|-|TRBJ1-3
CASSADTSSGNTIYF
>TRBV4-2|TRBD1|-|TRBJ2-7
CASSQEMDRGAGDEQYF
>TRBV5-1|TRBD1|-|TRBJ1-2
CASSPTTGGDGYTF
>TRBV5-1|TRBD1|-|TRBJ1-3
CASTTLPGQPGNTIYF
>TRBV5-5|-|-|TRBJ2-7
CASSLDLGMNSYEQYF
>TRBV5-1|TRBD1|-|TRBJ1-6
CASSLRQGDSPLHF
>TRBV12-3/TRBV12-4|-|-|TRBJ1-1
CASTSNTEAFF
>TRBV9|TRBD2|-|TRBJ2-2
CASSALSGRTTGELFF
>TRBV7-9|TRBD1|-|TRBJ1-2
CASSSDRDGGYTF